A single sample gave rise to the 24 T cell receptor beta chains below, sequenced in a study of cytomegalovirus exposure and HLA in healthy donors. The PCR made use of 60 Vbeta and 13 Jbeta primers. Clones were sequenced by immunoSEQ multiplex PCR, and TCRdb holds only the in-frame ones, with some missing. Of about 120,000 clones listed, about 69% are singletons. The sequencing sample was made of PBMCs. The receptor source for this set is a woman between 18 and 30 years old in good health and CMV-seronegative.

V usage is TRBV6-1 and J usage is TRBJ2-2; 14 nucleotides align to TRBD2. Per germline, CDR1 MNHNS and CDR2 SASEGT. CDR3 length: 15 amino acids. The V segment lost 4 bases and the J segment 7 bases; nucleotides outside the gene matches: 2. The CDR3: CASSGLAGGSGELFF. The CDR3 DNA reads as TGTGCCAGCAGTGGACTAGCGGGGGGGAGCGGGGAGCTGTTTTTT.

This sequence joins TRBV9 and TRBJ1-4; TRBD1 might be the D (6 bases). This CDR3 spans 16 amino acids. Trimming shortened V by 4 bases and J by 7 bases, and 20 bases separated the two germline ends. The germline CDR1 and CDR2 sequences are SGDLS and YYNGEE. The CDR3 DNA reads as TGTGCCAGCAGCACGGGACAACTGGGGCTAGGTGAAAAACTGTTTTTT. Its translation: CASSTGQLGLGEKLFF.

V gene TRBV27 combines with J gene TRBJ1-2; 8 bases line up with TRBD1. Germline V gene data show CDR1 as MNHEY and CDR2 as SMNVEV (reference sequence). The V gene end was trimmed by 5 bases and the J gene end by 1 base; junction bases not matched to a gene: 9. There are 16 residues in the CDR3. The CDR3 region is CASSPKDRAYNYGYTF. CDR3 DNA: TGTGCCAGCAGTCCCAAGGACAGGGCCTATAACTATGGCTACACCTTC.

The chain employs TRBV6-1 and TRBJ1-4, with 9 bases fitting TRBD1. The CDR3 runs 15 residues. Germline V CDR1 and CDR2: MNHNS, SASEGT. V dropped 4 bases and J dropped 6; count of bases not matched to a gene: 6. In DNA form, the CDR3 reads TGTGCCAGCAGTGCGCAGACAGGGGGAGATGAAAAACTGTTTTTT. Its protein is CASSAQTGGDEKLFF.

V usage is TRBV30 and J usage is TRBJ2-2; weak D call: TRBD1 (6 bases). There are 15 residues in the CDR3. V was shortened by 5 bases and J by 0 bases, with 13 bases between the two germline ends. From germline, CDR1 is GTSNPN and CDR2 SVGIG (reference sequence). The CDR3 bases are TGTGCCTGGGAACCCGGGACACCGAACACCGGGGAGCTGTTTTTT. This gives the protein CAWEPGTPNTGELFF.

This chain links TRBV5-4 with TRBJ1-6; D is possibly TRBD1 (6 bases). The CDR3 totals 17 residues. Germline V CDR1 and CDR2: SGHNT, YYREEE (reference sequence). The V end lost 2 bases, the J end lost 0 bases, and 12 bases lay between the germline ends. The CDR3 sequence: CASSFGGSSSYNSPLHF. In DNA form, the CDR3 reads TGTGCCAGCAGCTTTGGGGGCTCTAGCTCCTATAATTCACCCCTCCACTTT.

The chain joins TRBV7-6 to TRBJ1-4; D not resolved. Germline CDR1 reads SGHVS; CDR2 reads FNYEAQ. The CDR3 covers 14 residues. V shed 5 bases and J shed 8 bases, with 15 bases lying between them. CDR3 DNA sequence: TGTGCCAGCAGCCCCGAACGGTTGGGCGAAAAACTGTTTTTT. Translation gives CASSPERLGEKLFF.

The CDR3 sequence: CASSEGLMNTEAFF. The CDR3 region has the DNA TGTGCCAGCAGTGAAGGTTTAATGAACACTGAAGCTTTCTTT. The V and J genes are TRBV2 and TRBJ1-1; no firm D call. This CDR3 comprises 14 residues. V was cut by 1 base and J by 0 bases, with 6 bases left in between. CDR1 is SNHLY, CDR2 FYNNEI, per germline. Supplemented by reference TRBV2 and TRBJ1-1, the full variable domain reads EPEVTQTPSHQVTQMGQEVILRCVPISNHLYFYWYRQILGQKVEFLVSFYNNEISEKSEIFDDQFSVERPDGSNFTLKIRSTKLEDSAMYFCASSEGLMNTEAFFGQGTRLTVV.

This clone was observed a handful of times. V and J are TRBV19 and TRBJ2-1; 7 bases match TRBD1. Germline CDR1 LNHDA, CDR2 SQIVND (reference sequence). The CDR3 totals 13 residues. V dropped 5 bases and J dropped 9; count of bases not matched to a gene: 7. CDR3 sequence: CASSEQQGTEQFF. The DNA of the CDR3 is TGTGCCAGTAGTGAACAACAGGGGACTGAGCAGTTCTTC.

The chain joins TRBV4-1 to TRBJ1-2, with D perhaps matching TRBD1 (6 bases). CDR3 length: 15 amino acids. V was cut by 0 bases and J by 2 bases, with 10 bases left in between. The germline CDR1 and CDR2 sequences are MGHRA and YSYEKL. CDR3: CASSQEDSLNYGYTF. The CDR3 DNA sequence: TGCGCCAGCAGCCAAGAGGACAGCCTCAACTATGGCTACACCTTC.

In its sample, this clone was seen a few times. The V call is TRBV5-1, the J call TRBJ2-5; D is unclear. Trimming removed 0 bases at V and 5 bases at J, with 8 bases between. This CDR3 has 13 amino acids. Per germline, CDR1 SGHRS and CDR2 YFSETQ. CDR3 region: CASSLVALETQYF. DNA of the CDR3: TGCGCCAGCAGCTTGGTTGCGTTGGAGACCCAGTACTTC.

The V call is TRBV14, the J call TRBJ1-4; the D gene is possibly TRBD1 (5 bases). The CDR3 loop spans 16 amino acids. With 0 bases removed from V and 5 bases from J, the gap between germline ends came to 13 bases. Germline CDR1 and CDR2: SGHDN and FVKESK. The DNA for the CDR3 is TGTGCCAGCAGCCAAGAAAGGGCAGGGTTAAATGAAAAACTGTTTTTT. This codes for CASSQERAGLNEKLFF.

The sample holds a few counts of this clone. The V and J genes are TRBV7-2 and TRBJ1-5; unclear D gene. The CDR3 has 14 amino acids. The germline V gene has CDR1 SGHTA and CDR2 FQGNSA. Trimming took 2 bases from V and 4 from J, leaving 9 bases between them. The DNA of the CDR3 is TGTGCCAGCAGCTTAAGCGGTCGGAATCAGCCCCAGCATTTT. Amino acids: CASSLSGRNQPQHF.

This sequence joins TRBV7-2 and TRBJ2-1; 10 bases are a match to TRBD2. The CDR3 runs 18 residues. The V gene's germline CDR1 is SGHTA and CDR2 FQGNSA. J was trimmed by 0 bases and V by 3 bases; bases with no gene match: 8. The CDR3 reads CASSLVAGGLSSYNEQFF. CDR3 nucleotide sequence: TGTGCCAGCAGCTTGGTAGCGGGGGGTCTTAGCTCCTACAATGAGCAGTTCTTC.

The genes are TRBV5-1 and TRBJ1-6; TRBD1 matches 9 bases. This CDR3 region has 16 residues. The V and J ends lost 1 base and 9 bases, in that order; junction bases with no gene match: 8. From germline, CDR1 is SGHRS and CDR2 YFSETQ. In DNA, the CDR3 is TGCGCCAGCAGCTTGCCCCACAGGGGGCGAGGTTCACCCCTCCACTTT. Translating it yields CASSLPHRGRGSPLHF.

CDR3 DNA sequence: TGTGCCAGCAGCGCCGGACTCTTCTCGGGAAACACCATATATTTT. Residues: CASSAGLFSGNTIYF. The genes are TRBV6-1 and TRBJ1-3; D remains unclear. Trimming left V 6 bases short and J 4 bases short, with 16 bases between. This CDR3 is 15 amino acids long. Germline-derived CDR1 and CDR2 are MNHNS and SASEGT.

The chain carries TRBV2 and TRBJ1-1; D is ambiguous. V lost 9 bases, J lost 3 bases, and 8 bases lay in between. This CDR3 contains 11 residues. The germline CDR1 and CDR2 sequences are SNHLY and FYNNEI. The CDR3 DNA is TGTGCCAGTCGTCAGTACACTGAAGCTTTCTTT. It codes for CASRQYTEAFF.

The chain couples TRBV9 to TRBJ2-7; 8 nucleotides line up with TRBD1. The V and J ends lost 3 bases and 1 base, in that order; junction bases with no gene match: 3. The CDR3 is 14 amino acids. CDR1 and CDR2 (germline): SGDLS, YYNGEE. CDR3 sequence (DNA): TGTGCCAGCAGCGGCAGACAGGGGTCCTACGAGCAGTACTTC. Amino acids: CASSGRQGSYEQYF.

The rearrangement joins TRBV9 to TRBJ1-2, with a weak D call TRBD1 (5 bases). CDR1 is SGDLS, CDR2 YYNGEE, per germline. This CDR3 has 17 amino acids. V was shortened by 2 bases and J by 3 bases, with 20 bases between the two germline ends. The CDR3 coding sequence is TGTGCCAGCAGCGTCTTGGACACCTCCTTCGGGTACTATGGCTACACCTTC. Protein: CASSVLDTSFGYYGYTF.

This clone has only a few counts. This sequence joins TRBV5-4 and TRBJ2-1; TRBD2 is a possible D gene (7 bases). V lost 0 bases and J 5 bases, leaving 15 bases between the germline ends. CDR1 is SGHNT, CDR2 YYREEE, per germline (reference sequence). The CDR3 extends over 16 amino acids. The CDR3 DNA reads as TGTGCCAGCAGCTTGGGAAGGGGAGGGGGAGACAATGAGCAGTTCTTC. Encoded protein: CASSLGRGGGDNEQFF.

The table lists this clone with a few counts. The chain is built from TRBV29-1 and TRBJ2-7, with 9 bases that match TRBD2. V trimming: 5 bases; J trimming: 4 bases; junction bases outside the gene matches: 6. Germline V CDR1 and CDR2: SQVTM, ANQGSEA. The CDR3 is 13 residues long. CDR3 sequence: CSVQAGGAYEQYF. The CDR3 DNA is TGCAGCGTTCAAGCGGGGGGTGCGTACGAGCAGTACTTC.

A single count supports this clone. The chain links TRBV19 to TRBJ2-3, with D possibly TRBD2 on 5 matching bases. Germline CDR1 is LNHDA and CDR2 is SQIVND (reference sequence). Trimming stripped 9 bases from V and 2 bases from J, with 15 bases between. This CDR3 has 14 residues. The CDR3 region is CASRLHQPTDTQYF. The CDR3 DNA follows: TGTGCCAGCCGACTACACCAACCCACAGATACGCAGTATTTT.

The chain combines TRBV18 with TRBJ1-5; TRBD1 matches at 12 bases. Germline CDR1 KGHSH, CDR2 LQKENI. Trimming at V came to 6 bases and at J to 7 bases, leaving 10 bases not matched to a gene. This CDR3 comprises 16 residues. CDR3 nucleotides: TGTGCCAGCTCCCTAGGGACAGGGGGCGCGGGGCAGCCCCAGCATTTT. Translated, it gives CASSLGTGGAGQPQHF.

Details on this clone: Distinct nucleotide sequences in the sample also encode this CDR3. The V call is TRBV7-9, the J call TRBJ1-1, with 7 nucleotides matching TRBD1. V shed 6 bases, J shed 1 base, and the junction held 11 bases outside the gene matches. Germline assignment: CDR1 SEHNR and CDR2 FQNEAQ (reference sequence). The CDR3 has 16 residues. The CDR3 spells CASSPGQIEANTEAFF. Written as DNA, the CDR3 is TGTGCCAGCAGTCCGGGACAGATTGAGGCGAACACTGAAGCTTTCTTT.